This T cell receptor (beta chain) was captured in a study of post-analysis software for immune sequencing data. General study results and limits: TRBV5-6, TRBV5-1 and TRBV20-1 were among 4 or 5 TRBV segments more frequent in patients than controls.

CDR1 is MGHRA, CDR2 YSYEKL, per germline. This CDR3 comprises 14 residues. Trimming stripped 0 bases from V and 8 bases from J, with 11 bases between. Unique molecular identifiers had been added to the TCR beta cDNA libraries. TCRdb called the PCR reads again in MiXCR, with one record for every CDR3 protein. This sample has more than 500,000 distinct CDR3 sequences, with under 40% found just once. A remark on this clonotype: The antigen remains unidentified.

Sequencing was performed on blood. The clonotype was recovered from a girl between 2 and 17 years old with multiple sclerosis. The gene calls are TRBV4-1 and TRBJ1-5; D remains ambiguous. CDR3 DNA: TGCGCCAGCAGCCAAGAGCGAGGGCCAAAGCCCCAGCATTTT. Its protein is CASSQERGPKPQHF.